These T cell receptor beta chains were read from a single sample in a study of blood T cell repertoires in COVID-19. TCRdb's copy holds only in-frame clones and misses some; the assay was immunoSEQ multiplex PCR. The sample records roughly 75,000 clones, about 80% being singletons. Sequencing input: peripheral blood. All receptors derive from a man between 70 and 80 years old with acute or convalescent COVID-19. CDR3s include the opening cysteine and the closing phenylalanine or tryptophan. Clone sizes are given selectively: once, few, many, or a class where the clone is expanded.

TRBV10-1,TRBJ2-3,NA,CASSEQGARTDTQYF
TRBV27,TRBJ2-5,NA,CASSWGVTETQYF
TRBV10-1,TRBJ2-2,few,CASSGSQGAIFNTGELFF
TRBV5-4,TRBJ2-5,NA,CASSEDIETQYF
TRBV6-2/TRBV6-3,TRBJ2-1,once,CASSYFGQGSSYNEQFF
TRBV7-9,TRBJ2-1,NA,CASWTSGRDEQFF
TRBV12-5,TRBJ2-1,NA,CASQGDEQFF
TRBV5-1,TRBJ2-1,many,CASSLTASGRRVEQFF
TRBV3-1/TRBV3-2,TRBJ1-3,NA,CASSQGRDIVSGNTIYF
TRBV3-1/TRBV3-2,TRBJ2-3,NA,CASSQTGVVGDTQYF
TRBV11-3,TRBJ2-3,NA,CASSFSIADTDTQYF
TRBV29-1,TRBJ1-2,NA,CSVTWEGGYGYTF
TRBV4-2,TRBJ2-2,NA,CASSQDRAGEGGELFF
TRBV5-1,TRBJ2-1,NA,CASSSGLTGYNEQFF
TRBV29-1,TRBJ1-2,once,CSEGQGAIGYTF
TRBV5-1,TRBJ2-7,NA,CASSWGLAGATYEQYF
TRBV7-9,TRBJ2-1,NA,CASSRALAGVSEQFF
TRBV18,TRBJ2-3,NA,CASSPRRGEDTQYF
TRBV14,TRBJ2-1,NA,CASSQDWGRLAGSNEQFF
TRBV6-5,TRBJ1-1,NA,CASSYSRPGFNTEAFF
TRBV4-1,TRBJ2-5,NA,CASSRGAGQTNQETQYF
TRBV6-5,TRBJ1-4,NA,CASSYGGQGANEKLFF
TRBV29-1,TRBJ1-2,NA,CSVESGGHGYTF
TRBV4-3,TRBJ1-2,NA,CASSQVAGVIRGYTF
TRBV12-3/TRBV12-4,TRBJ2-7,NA,CASSSQGPYEQYF
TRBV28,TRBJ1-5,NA,CASSLVRGVYSNQPQHF
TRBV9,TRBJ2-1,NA,CASSPGVNVFMGSEQFF
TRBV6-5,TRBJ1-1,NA,CAIKDTLNTEAFF
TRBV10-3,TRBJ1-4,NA,CAISAGGSTNEKLFF
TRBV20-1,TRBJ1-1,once,CSASQQGAAFF
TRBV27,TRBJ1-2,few,CASSKDRESPYGYTF
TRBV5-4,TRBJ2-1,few,CASSLASGMRIEQFF
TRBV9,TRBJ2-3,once,CASSQTSGTLTHTQYF
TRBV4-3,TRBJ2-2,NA,CASSQDLRRGRAGELFF
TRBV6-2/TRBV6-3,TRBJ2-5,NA,CASSYSLAGDETQYF
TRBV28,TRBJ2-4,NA,CASSLLSFPENIQYF
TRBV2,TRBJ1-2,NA,CASSEAQGLTF
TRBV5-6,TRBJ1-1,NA,CASSLPTGTEAFF
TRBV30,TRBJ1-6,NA,CAWTDRGNSPLHF
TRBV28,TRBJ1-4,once,CASSPGQGASVLFF